The 29 T cell receptor beta chains reported below all come from one sample, sequenced in a study of blood T cell repertoires in COVID-19. Generated by immunoSEQ multiplex PCR, the TCRdb table keeps only in-frame clones and is missing some. Here the sample spans about 72,000 clones, less than 85% being singletons. The sequencing input was peripheral blood. The receptors were sampled from a man in his sixties with acute or convalescent COVID-19.

The genes are TRBV24-1 and TRBJ2-1; a possible D gene is TRBD1 (6 bases). CDR1 and CDR2 (germline): KGHDR, SFDVKD. The CDR3 has 13 residues. V was cut by 10 bases and J by 5 bases, with 14 bases left in between. CDR3 sequence reads: CATGQFSDNEQFF. CDR3 sequence (DNA): TGTGCCACTGGACAGTTTAGTGACAATGAGCAGTTCTTC.

This sequence joins TRBV7-9 and TRBJ2-7; the match to TRBD1 covers 7 bases. This CDR3 region has 15 residues. Germline V gives CDR1 SEHNR, CDR2 FQNEAQ (reference sequence). Trimming took 5 bases from V and 6 from J; bases not matched to a gene: 13. The CDR3 spells CASSAEGARGIEQYV. The CDR3 coding sequence is TGTGCCAGCAGCGCCGAGGGGGCTAGGGGGATCGAGCAGTACGTC.

V usage is TRBV5-6 and J usage is TRBJ1-2; TRBD1 matches at 7 bases. In germline, CDR1 is SGHDT, CDR2 YYEEEE. This CDR3 spans 15 amino acids. Germline trimming cut 4 bases from V and 8 bases from J; bases unmatched to any gene: 14. The CDR3 loop reads CASSMTDRVVPGYTF. DNA for the CDR3: TGTGCCAGCAGCATGACCGACAGGGTGGTTCCAGGCTACACCTTC.

This chain joins TRBV19 and TRBJ1-5; 9 bases fit TRBD1. The V gene's germline CDR1 is LNHDA and CDR2 SQIVND (reference sequence). V shed 4 bases and J 6 bases; nucleotides not matched to a gene: 7. The length of the CDR3 is 15 residues. CDR3 bases: TGTGCCAGTAGTACTATGGGGACAGGGCTTCAGCCCCAGCATTTT. Its protein is CASSTMGTGLQPQHF.

This chain joins TRBV11-2 and TRBJ1-1, with D unresolved. The V end lost 5 bases, the J end lost 4 bases, and 11 bases lay between the germline ends. This CDR3 is built from 13 residues. Per germline, CDR1 SGHAT and CDR2 FQNNGV. Here the CDR3 reads CASSRGERTEAFF. The CDR3 bases are TGTGCCAGCAGCCGGGGTGAGCGCACTGAAGCTTTCTTT.

The chain has TRBV5-8 and TRBJ1-5; TRBD1 agrees at 7 bases. Unmatched junction bases numbered 6, after V lost 6 bases and J lost 0 bases. The germline CDR1 and CDR2 sequences are SGHTS and YDEGEE. CDR3 size: 15 residues. CDR3 loop: CASMKDRHSNQPQHF. The CDR3 DNA reads as TGTGCCAGCATGAAGGACAGGCATAGCAATCAGCCCCAGCATTTT. Variable domain in full (rest from reference TRBV5-8 and TRBJ1-5): EAGVTQSPTHLIKTRGQQATLRCSPISGHTSVYWYQQALGLGLQFLLWYDEGEERNRGNFPPRFSGRQFPNYSSELNVNALELEDSALYLCASMKDRHSNQPQHFGDGTRLSIL.

The gene calls are TRBV4-1 and TRBJ1-1; 8 bases align to TRBD1. Per the germline V gene, CDR1 is MGHRA and CDR2 is YSYEKL. V lost 8 bases and J lost 1; bases outside the gene matches: 6. CDR3 length: 14 residues. CDR3 nucleotide sequence: TGCGCCAGCGGACAGGGTCCAACGAACACTGAAGCTTTCTTT. Amino acid sequence: CASGQGPTNTEAFF.

This rearrangement joins TRBV4-3 to TRBJ2-3; D ambiguous. There are 15 residues in the CDR3. CDR1 LGHNA and CDR2 YSLEER come from the germline V gene. Trimming pared 0 bases from V and 1 base from J, leaving 8 bases between. CDR3 in amino acids: CASSQDLLGTDTQYF. CDR3 in DNA: TGCGCCAGCAGCCAAGATCTGCTAGGCACAGATACGCAGTATTTT.

This chain links TRBV4-3 with TRBJ2-5, with 8 nucleotides matching TRBD1. The CDR3 loop spans 16 amino acids. Germline-derived CDR1 and CDR2 are LGHNA and YSLEER. Trimming at V came to 0 bases and at J to 4 bases, leaving 7 bases not matched to a gene. For the CDR3, the DNA is TGCGCCAGCAGCCAAGAAGGGACAGGCCTGCTAGAGACCCAGTACTTC. This translates into CASSQEGTGLLETQYF.

This chain links TRBV11-3 with TRBJ1-2; TRBD1 matches 8 bases. The trim removed 1 base at V and 11 bases at J, leaving 9 bases unmatched. The CDR3 sequence is 14 residues long. In germline, CDR1 is SGHNT, CDR2 YENEEA. CDR3 protein: CASSLVPTGARYTF. The CDR3 region has the DNA TGTGCCAGCAGCTTAGTCCCGACAGGGGCGAGATACACCTTC. The entire variable domain, with the rest obtained from reference TRBV11-3 and TRBJ1-2, is as follows: EAGVVQSPRYKIIEKKQPVAFWCNPISGHNTLYWYLQNLGQGPELLIRYENEEAVDDSQLPKDRFSAERLKGVDSTLKIQPAELGDSAVYLCASSLVPTGARYTFGSGTRLTVV.

V is TRBV5-6 and J is TRBJ1-6; 8 nucleotides agree with TRBD1. There are 15 residues in the CDR3. The junction had 10 bases not matched to a gene; V was cut back by 5 bases and J by 9 bases. The germline gives CDR1 SGHDT, CDR2 YYEEEE. The CDR3 is CASRRGGQGRSPLHF. CDR3 DNA: TGTGCCAGCAGACGCGGCGGACAGGGTCGTTCACCCCTCCACTTT.

In its sample, this clone was seen once. The rearrangement links TRBV27 to TRBJ1-5, with D perhaps TRBD1 (5 bases). The germline V and J ends were trimmed by 6 bases and 2 bases, with 14 bases remaining between them. The CDR3 sequence is 15 residues long. Germline loops: CDR1 MNHEY, CDR2 SMNVEV (reference sequence). This CDR3 is CASRAGGKGNQPQHF. The CDR3 DNA reads TGTGCCAGCAGGGCCGGGGGGAAGGGCAATCAGCCCCAGCATTTT.

This clone came up once. The rearrangement links TRBV3-1 (or the pseudogene TRBV3-2) to TRBJ1-6; the D is unclear. CDR1 and CDR2 (germline): LGHDT, YNNKEL (reference sequence). The ends were cut back, 1 base at V and 5 bases at J, with 6 bases in the middle. This CDR3 is 14 amino acids long. The CDR3 protein is CASSQGLNNSPLHF. The CDR3 coding sequence is TGTGCCAGCAGCCAAGGTCTTAATAATTCACCCCTCCACTTT.

This clone was counted a few times. The V and J genes are TRBV25-1 and TRBJ1-1; 7 bases line up with TRBD1. Germline CDR1 MGHDK, CDR2 SYGVNS. The ends lost 8 bases at V and 5 bases at J; junction bases unmatched: 8. This CDR3 has 13 residues. The CDR3 DNA sequence: TGTGCCAGCGGAGATGCAGGGGGGACTGAAGCTTTCTTT. Translation: CASGDAGGTEAFF.

V usage is TRBV6-2 or TRBV6-3 and J usage is TRBJ1-1; no clear D gene. Germline CDR1 and CDR2: MNHEY and SVGEGT. Deletions cut 6 bases from V and 3 bases from J, with 11 bases between. This CDR3 has 13 residues. In DNA form, the CDR3 reads TGTGCCAGCAGCCCTCTCCTAGACACTGAAGCTTTCTTT. The encoded protein is CASSPLLDTEAFF.

J is TRBJ1-3 and V is TRBV6-5; possibly TRBD1 for D (6 bases). The CDR3 totals 16 residues. Trimming removed 2 bases from V and 0 bases from J, with 11 bases in between. CDR1 is MNHEY and CDR2 is SVGAGI in the germline V gene. The CDR3 nucleotides are TGTGCCAGCAGTTACAGCGGGACAAGCTCTGGAAACACCATATATTTT. Amino acids: CASSYSGTSSGNTIYF.

This rearrangement joins TRBV3-1 (or the pseudogene TRBV3-2) to TRBJ2-5; weak D call: TRBD2 (6 bases). V was shortened by 4 bases and J by 2 bases, with 17 bases between the two germline ends. The germline CDR1 and CDR2 sequences are LGHDT and YNNKEL (reference sequence). CDR3 length: 16 amino acids. For the CDR3, the DNA is TGTGCCAGCAGCCGGTGGGCGGGGAATCTGCAAGAGACCCAGTACTTC. It encodes CASSRWAGNLQETQYF.

The chain has TRBV5-4 and TRBJ2-7, with 10 bases aligning to TRBD2. This CDR3 is 15 amino acids long. Per germline, CDR1 SGHNT and CDR2 YYREEE (reference sequence). V shed 3 bases, J shed 6 bases, and the junction held 9 bases outside the gene matches. The CDR3 loop reads CASSSSGGAWSEQYF. DNA of the CDR3: TGTGCCAGCAGCTCCAGCGGGGGGGCCTGGAGCGAGCAGTACTTC.

Remarks on this clone: The junction does not match germline at one end; this may be a read error. The chain recombines TRBV28 with TRBJ2-1, with 7 positions matching TRBD1. The CDR3 spans 16 residues. CDR1 and CDR2 (germline): MDHEN, SYDVKM. Here the CDR3 reads CASSSRDSDSFNEQFF. The CDR3 nucleotides are TGTGCCAGCAGTTCCCGGGACAGCGATTCCTTCAATGAGCAGTTCTTC.

This chain uses TRBV6-1 with TRBJ2-7, with 7 positions matching TRBD1. The V gene's germline CDR1 is MNHNS and CDR2 SASEGT. There are 14 residues in the CDR3. The junction had 9 bases not matched to a gene; V was cut back by 2 bases and J by 8 bases. The CDR3 spells CASSERKTGMKQYV. As DNA, the CDR3 is TGTGCCAGCAGTGAACGGAAGACAGGGATGAAGCAGTACGTC.

The chain employs TRBV19 and TRBJ1-3; D perhaps matches TRBD1 (6 bases). Trimming took 7 bases from V and 0 from J, leaving 16 bases between them. Germline CDR1 LNHDA, CDR2 SQIVND (reference sequence). This CDR3 comprises 16 residues. CDR3 DNA: TGTGCCAGTACCACGGGACACCGGCGCTCTGGAAACACCATATATTTT. It encodes CASTTGHRRSGNTIYF.

The rearrangement links TRBV5-1 to TRBJ2-7; possibly TRBD2 for D (6 bases). The CDR3 consists of 13 residues. CDR1 and CDR2 from the germline V gene are SGHRS and YFSETQ. Trimming took off 4 bases at V and 8 bases at J, with 16 bases between the two ends. The CDR3 DNA follows: TGCGCCAGCAGCGTAGACAGTGGAGGGAAGCAGTACTTC. Translation gives CASSVDSGGKQYF.

This clone appeared once. In DNA form, the CDR3 reads TGTGCCTGGAGGACAGGGTTTAACTATGGCTACACCTTC. This encodes CAWRTGFNYGYTF. The chain uses TRBV30 and TRBJ1-2; 7 nucleotides match TRBD1. The ends lost 3 bases at V and 1 base at J; junction bases unmatched: 2. Germline V gene sequence: CDR1 GTSNPN, CDR2 SVGIG (reference sequence). This CDR3 is 13 amino acids long.

This clone has more than one count but fewer than ten. The gene calls are TRBV19 and TRBJ1-5, with D possibly matching TRBD1 (6 bases). This CDR3 is 15 amino acids long. Germline V lookup: CDR1 LNHDA, CDR2 SQIVND (reference sequence). V was pared by 2 bases and J by 10 bases, with 18 bases between. The CDR3 region is CASSILGDTPRPQHF. CDR3 DNA sequence: TGTGCCAGTAGTATACTAGGGGACACTCCACGACCCCAGCATTTT.

The chain combines TRBV6-2 or TRBV6-3 with TRBJ2-7, with a possible D match to TRBD1 (5 bases). CDR3 size: 14 residues. From germline, CDR1 is MNHEY and CDR2 SVGEGT. The V gene lost 6 bases and the J gene lost 3 bases, with 15 bases spanning the gap. The CDR3 reads CASSWILTGYEQYF. The CDR3 DNA follows: TGTGCCAGCAGCTGGATCCTTACAGGCTACGAGCAGTACTTC.

By sample share, this clone is large. This chain links TRBV5-1 with TRBJ1-1, with 8 bases lining up with TRBD1. Germline V gives CDR1 SGHRS, CDR2 YFSETQ. The V and J ends lost 2 bases and 4 bases, in that order; junction bases with no gene match: 4. The CDR3 contains 14 residues. The CDR3 DNA sequence: TGCGCCAGCAGCTTCGGGACAGGTTCCACTGAAGCTTTCTTT. It specifies CASSFGTGSTEAFF.

This clone was seen once. The rearrangement links TRBV27 to TRBJ1-1; TRBD1 aligns across 8 bases. This CDR3 is 15 amino acids long. V lost 6 bases and J lost 4; bases outside the gene matches: 10. Germline V lookup: CDR1 MNHEY, CDR2 SMNVEV (reference sequence). The DNA of the CDR3 is TGTGCCAGCAGCCCTGGAGGACAGGGCGGCACTGAAGCTTTCTTT. It encodes CASSPGGQGGTEAFF.

The rearrangement joins TRBV6-1 to TRBJ1-2; 7 bases map to TRBD1. The trim removed 3 bases at V and 5 bases at J, leaving 3 bases unmatched. From germline, CDR1 is MNHNS and CDR2 SASEGT. The CDR3 length is 13 residues. The CDR3, as DNA: TGTGCCAGCAGTGACGGACAGGCTTATGGCTACACCTTC. It translates to CASSDGQAYGYTF.

CDR3 sequence reads: CASSLDSRGEQYF. DNA of the CDR3: TGTGCCAGCAGCTTAGATAGCAGGGGCGAGCAGTACTTC. This rearrangement joins TRBV7-8 to TRBJ2-7, with a tentative D call TRBD1 (6 bases). Per the germline V gene, CDR1 is SGHVS and CDR2 is FQNEAQ. The germline V and J ends were trimmed by 1 base and 6 bases, with 10 bases remaining between them. The CDR3 extends over 13 amino acids.